The rows below give T cell receptor beta chains drawn from one sample of a study of cytomegalovirus exposure and HLA in healthy donors. The method was immunoSEQ multiplex PCR; TCRdb's version includes in-frame clones alone and lacks a portion of them. The table has some 110,000 clones, 75% seen once. The sequenced material came from PBMCs. All receptors derive from a male donor in good health and CMV-seropositive. The CDR3 runs from the conserved cysteine through the conserved F or W. D genes are given only for firm matches. The listing skips clone size in some rows; elsewhere it reads once, few, many or a size class.

clone_size	j_call	v_call	d_call	cdr3_nt	cdr3_aa
-	TRBJ1-4	TRBV10-3	TRBD1	TGTGCCATCAGCCACGGACAGGGGGCGAGGAATGAAAAACTGTTTTTT	CAISHGQGARNEKLFF
-	TRBJ2-1	TRBV11-3	TRBD1	TGTGCCAGCAGCCTGGGACAGGTTTCTCTCAATGAGCAGTTCTTC	CASSLGQVSLNEQFF
-	TRBJ2-7	TRBV15	-	TGTGCCACCAGCAGAGTAAGGGGTCCCGAGCAGTACTTC	CATSRVRGPEQYF
-	TRBJ2-5	TRBV30	TRBD1	TGTGCCAGCTCCGGGACAGGGGGAGGAGAGCAGTACTTC	CASSGTGGGEQYF
-	TRBJ1-1	TRBV6-5	-	TGTGCCAGCAGTTACGGCTCCAACACTGAAGCTTTCTTT	CASSYGSNTEAFF
-	TRBJ2-5	TRBV4-2	-	TGTGCCAGCAGCCAAGGACCCAGTCGCCCTAGAGAGACCCAGTACTTC	CASSQGPSRPRETQYF
-	TRBJ1-1	TRBV9	-	TGTGCCAGCAGCAGCCTAACAGGGAACACTGAAGCTTTCTTT	CASSSLTGNTEAFF
-	TRBJ2-5	TRBV11-2	-	TGTGCCAGCAGCCTTCGACAGGTCCAAGAGACCCAGTACTTC	CASSLRQVQETQYF
-	TRBJ2-1	TRBV10-3	TRBD1	TGTGCCATCAGGTTGGGACAGGGTCTCATCGATGAGCAGTTCTTC	CAIRLGQGLIDEQFF
-	TRBJ1-6	TRBV9	TRBD1	TGTGCCAGCAGCGCAACCGGGACAGGGGGCCTTTCACCCCTCCACTTT	CASSATGTGGLSPLHF
few	TRBJ1-1	TRBV20-1	-	TGCAGTGCTCGGAGCCCAACTGAAGCTTTCTTT	CSARSPTEAFF
-	TRBJ2-7	TRBV9	TRBD2	TGTGCCAGCAGCCGGGGGGGGTCCTCCTACGAGCAGTACTTC	CASSRGGSSYEQYF
-	TRBJ2-1	TRBV28	TRBD1	TGTGCCAGCAGTTTTTCAGGGGGCGGAGGATTTGAGCAGTTCTTC	CASSFSGGGGFEQFF
-	TRBJ2-7	TRBV6-5	-	TGTGCCAGCAGTTACTCCAGGGATGCCTACGAGCAGTACTTT	CASSYSRDAYEQYF
-	TRBJ1-6	TRBV5-6	TRBD1	TGTGCCAGCAGCCAGAGACAGGGAAGCTCCTATAATTCACCCCTCCACTTT	CASSQRQGSSYNSPLHF
few	TRBJ1-4	TRBV25-1	TRBD1	TGTGCCAGCAGTGGTCCGGGACAGCTTAATGAAAACCTGTTTTTT	CASSGPGQLNENLFF
-	TRBJ1-1	TRBV19	-	TGTGCCAGTAGTATCGTCAGGGGCCTTCAGAACACTGAAGCTTTCTTT	CASSIVRGLQNTEAFF
-	TRBJ2-7	TRBV18	-	TGTGCCAGCTCACCAGGGACTTCCGGAAGCTCCTACGAGCAGTACTTC	CASSPGTSGSSYEQYF
once	TRBJ2-1	TRBV7-2	TRBD2	TGTGCCAGCACCGGCGGGCGGGGGGTCCACAATGAGCAGTTCTTC	CASTGGRGVHNEQFF
-	TRBJ2-5	TRBV7-8	TRBD2	TGTGCCAGCAGCTTAGGCCCGGGACTAGAGGGGGAGACCCAGTACTTC	CASSLGPGLEGETQYF
-	TRBJ2-1	TRBV30	-	TGTGCCTGGAGTCGGCCGGGACTGCCAGACAATGAGCAGTTCTTC	CAWSRPGLPDNEQFF
once	TRBJ2-7	TRBV6-5	TRBD1	TGTGCCAGCAGTTGGACAGGTAATACCTACGAGCAGTACTTC	CASSWTGNTYEQYF
-	TRBJ2-1	TRBV6-5	TRBD2	TGTGCCAGCAGGGGGACTAGCGGACTTAATGAGCAGTTCTTC	CASRGTSGLNEQFF
-	TRBJ2-7	TRBV27	-	TGTGCCAGCAGTCCGAATCTGGGGAGCCCCTACGAGCAGTACTTC	CASSPNLGSPYEQYF
few	TRBJ1-5	TRBV19	TRBD1	TGTGCCAGTAGTATACGGACAGGGGGAAATCAGCCCCAGCATTTT	CASSIRTGGNQPQHF
-	TRBJ2-1	TRBV30	-	TGTGCCTGGAGTCCACCCCGGGGTGAGCAGTTCTTC	CAWSPPRGEQFF
-	TRBJ1-4	TRBV7-9	-	TGTGCCGTTCAGGGGTTAGCAACTAATGAAAAACTGTTTTTT	CAVQGLATNEKLFF
-	TRBJ1-1	TRBV27	TRBD1	TGTGCCAGCAGTTTATCAGGGGGCTTTTCGTACACTGAAGCTTTCTTT	CASSLSGGFSYTEAFF